The table lists the clone carrying this T cell receptor beta chain with a few counts. Its antigen remains unidentified. Per germline, CDR1 SGHNT and CDR2 YENEEA. V was cut by 7 bases and J by 3 bases, with 7 bases left in between. The CDR3 is 12 residues long. The data stem from a study of cytomegalovirus exposure and HLA in healthy donors. Notes on the study in general: A missense variant in DCLRE1C was later tied to TCR beta V- and J-gene trimming. Most of the CMV-associated TCR beta chains (in a later analysis) appeared to be HLA-restricted. Across donors, presence/absence analyses took sequencing depth to be roughly uniform.

The study ran its PCR with 60 Vbeta and 13 Jbeta primers. Data came from immunoSEQ multiplex PCR; TCRdb stores just in-frame clones and leaves some out. The sample contains roughly 190,000 clones, roughly 13% of which appear only once. This TCR came from a man aged 50 or older in good health and CMV-seropositive. The chain links TRBV11-3 to TRBJ2-1; no reliable D call. Sequencing used PBMCs. The CDR3 coding sequence is TGTGCCAGCACGAGGAACTACAATGAGCAGTTCTTC. Its translation is CASTRNYNEQFF.